This TCR beta chain was sequenced for a study of OX40 agonist ivuxolimab in advanced cancers. The overall study: All patients had ivuxolimab intravenously every 2 weeks at 0.01 to 10 mg/kg.

Regarding the study as a whole: Undetermined was the antigen specificity of the expanded peripheral T cells.

Blood got drawn at baseline, again on cycle 4 day 1, and then on cycle 7 day 1. Turning to this clone: Its specificity is not known.

Profiled with immunoSEQ multiplex PCR; TCRdb holds only in-frame clones, not every one. Among under 45,000 clones listed, approximately 78% were seen once. Source: CD4+ or CD8+ T cells sorted from blood, taken in a trial of the OX40 agonist ivuxolimab. This TCR came from an adult with an advanced solid tumor such as melanoma, head and neck, liver or kidney cancer.

CDR3 in amino acids: CASRRTTGDSYEQYV. The CDR3 bases are TGTGCCAGCAGACGCACTACAGGGGACTCCTACGAGCAGTACGTC. The chain combines TRBV6-1 with TRBJ2-7, with TRBD1 matching over 7 bases. This CDR3 contains 15 residues. Germline CDR1 MNHNS, CDR2 SASEGT. V shed 6 bases and J 0 bases; nucleotides not matched to a gene: 8.